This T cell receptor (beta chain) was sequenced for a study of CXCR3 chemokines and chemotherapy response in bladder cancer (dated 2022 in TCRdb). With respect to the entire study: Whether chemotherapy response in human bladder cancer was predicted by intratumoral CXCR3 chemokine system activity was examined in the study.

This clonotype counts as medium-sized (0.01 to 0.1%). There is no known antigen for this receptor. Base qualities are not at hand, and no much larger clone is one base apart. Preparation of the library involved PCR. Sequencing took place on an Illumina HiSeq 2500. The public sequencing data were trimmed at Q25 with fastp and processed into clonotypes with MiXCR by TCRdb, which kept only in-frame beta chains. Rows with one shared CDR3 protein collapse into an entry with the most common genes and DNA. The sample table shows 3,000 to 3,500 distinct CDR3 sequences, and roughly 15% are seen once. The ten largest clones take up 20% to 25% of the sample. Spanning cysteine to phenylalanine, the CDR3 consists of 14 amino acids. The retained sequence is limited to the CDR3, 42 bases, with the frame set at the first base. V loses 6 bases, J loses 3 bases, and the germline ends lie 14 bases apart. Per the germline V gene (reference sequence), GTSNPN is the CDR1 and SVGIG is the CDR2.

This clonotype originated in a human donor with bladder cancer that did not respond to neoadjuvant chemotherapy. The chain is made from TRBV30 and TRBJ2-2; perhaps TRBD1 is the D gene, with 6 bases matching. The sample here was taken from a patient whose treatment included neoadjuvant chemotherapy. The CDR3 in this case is CACLDRGYTGELFF. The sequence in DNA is TGTGCCTGCCTGGATAGGGGGTACACCGGGGAGCTGTTTTTT.